This T cell receptor (beta chain) was sequenced for a study of blood T cell repertoires in COVID-19. Produced via immunoSEQ multiplex PCR; TCRdb's table is partial and in-frame only. In the table there are 150,000 or so clones, approximately 95% of which are singletons. Patients from Seattle were sampled longitudinally, starting during active infection. V was shortened by 0 bases and J by 4 bases, with 9 bases between the two germline ends. This CDR3 is built from 14 residues. Germline CDR1 and CDR2: SGHTA and FQGNSA. V gene TRBV7-2 combines with J gene TRBJ1-1; TRBD1 is a possible D gene (6 bases). Input material: peripheral blood. This TCR was recovered from a woman aged 60 to 75 with COVID-19, enrolled during active disease. In nucleotides, the CDR3 is TGTGCCAGCAGCTTAGCTAGGGGGGGCACTGAAGCTTTCTTT. Translated, it gives CASSLARGGTEAFF.